The rows below give T cell receptor beta chains drawn from one sample of a study of early T cells in non-severe SARS-CoV-2 infection. TCRdb passed the 5' RACE reads through MiXCR, listing each CDR3 protein once. The sample consists of 40,000 or so distinct CDR3 sequences, about 5.5% of them appearing once. The starting material was whole blood, obtained at baseline. The receptors stem from an adult who was a healthcare worker with PCR-confirmed SARS-CoV-2 infection or an uninfected control (not recorded which). CDR3s include the opening cysteine and the closing phenylalanine or tryptophan. Fields, in order: V gene, clone size, D gene, J gene, CDR3 protein, CDR3 DNA. The D gene is left open where the match is weak. Some rows mark clone size as missing; the rest say once, few, many or name a class of expanded clone.

TRBV6-6	-	TRBD1	TRBJ2-7	CAKPGQGNYEQYF	TGTGCCAAACCGGGACAGGGAAACTACGAGCAGTACTTC
TRBV6-5	-	TRBD1	TRBJ2-7	CASSYSGQGYPYEQYF	TGTGCCAGCAGTTACTCGGGACAGGGTTATCCCTACGAGCAGTACTTC
TRBV27	many	-	TRBJ1-6	CASRGGGAVVRSSPLHF	TGTGCCAGCAGGGGGGGGGGCGCGGTGGTAAGATCTTCACCCCTCCACTTT
TRBV7-9	few	TRBD2	TRBJ2-1	CASSQGLADLPYNEQFF	TGTGCCAGCAGCCAGGGACTAGCGGACCTTCCCTACAATGAGCAGTTCTTC
TRBV9	many	-	TRBJ2-5	CASSPWGETQYF	TGTGCCAGCAGCCCTTGGGGAGAGACCCAGTACTTC
TRBV6-6	many	-	TRBJ2-7	CASSYRQGGIYEQYF	TGTGCCAGCAGTTACCGACAGGGAGGAATCTACGAGCAGTACTTC
TRBV29-1	many	TRBD2	TRBJ2-1	CSVDVSGTYNEQFF	TGCAGCGTTGATGTTAGCGGGACCTACAATGAGCAGTTCTTC
TRBV7-9	many	TRBD1	TRBJ1-1	CASSPRDRATEAFF	TGTGCCAGCAGCCCCAGGGACAGGGCCACTGAAGCTTTCTTT
TRBV21-1	many	-	TRBJ1-6	CASSTCDRGNSPLHF	TGTGCCAGCAGCACGTGCGACAGGGGGAATTCACCCCTCCACTTT
TRBV30	few	TRBD1	TRBJ1-5	CAWSTGAAYQPQHF	TGTGCCTGGAGTACAGGGGCAGCCTATCAGCCCCAGCATTTT
TRBV9	many	-	TRBJ2-5	CASSVGPNPPITSGETQYF	TGTGCCAGCAGCGTAGGTCCTAATCCACCGATCACTAGTGGGGAGACCCAGTACTTC
TRBV30	many	-	TRBJ1-2	CAWSQGWTRHGYTF	TGTGCCTGGAGCCAGGGGTGGACACGGCATGGCTACACCTTC
TRBV19	many	-	TRBJ1-5	CASSGGGNQPQHF	TGTGCCAGTAGTGGCGGAGGGAATCAGCCCCAGCATTTT
TRBV20-1	few	TRBD2	TRBJ2-3	CSARSGGPEDTQYF	TGCAGTGCTAGGAGCGGGGGGCCCGAGGATACGCAGTATTTT
TRBV6-1	few	-	TRBJ2-6	CASSGGVSGANVLTF	TGTGCCAGCAGTGGCGGAGTGTCTGGGGCCAACGTCCTGACTTTC
TRBV6-5	many	-	TRBJ2-7	CASTKGDSVHEQYF	TGTGCCAGCACCAAGGGGGATTCGGTCCACGAGCAGTACTTC
TRBV19	many	-	TRBJ1-2	CASSPREGLVFYGYTF	TGTGCCAGTAGTCCCCGGGAGGGCCTGGTATTCTATGGCTACACCTTC
TRBV5-4	many	-	TRBJ2-3	CASSPDSRLTDTQYF	TGTGCCAGCAGCCCGGACAGCCGTCTGACAGATACGCAGTATTTT
TRBV5-1	many	TRBD2	TRBJ2-7	CASSGGLALKAYEQYF	TGCGCCAGCAGCGGGGGACTAGCGCTAAAGGCCTACGAGCAGTACTTC
TRBV30	few	TRBD1	TRBJ1-1	CAWSPTGREAFF	TGTGCCTGGAGCCCGACAGGGAGAGAAGCTTTCTTT
TRBV6-5	many	-	TRBJ1-1	CASRRSAEAFF	TGTGCCAGCCGAAGGAGCGCTGAAGCTTTCTTT
TRBV3-1	many	TRBD1	TRBJ1-5	CASSRGTGNQPQHF	TGTGCCAGCAGCCGCGGGACAGGCAATCAGCCCCAGCATTTT
TRBV7-2	few	-	TRBJ1-1	CASSLSLGAGVDTEAFF	TGTGCCAGCAGCCTATCCTTAGGGGCAGGGGTAGACACTGAAGCTTTCTTT
TRBV7-2	many	-	TRBJ2-2	CASSLVAANTGELFF	TGTGCCAGCAGCTTAGTCGCGGCCAACACCGGGGAGCTGTTTTTT
TRBV29-1	few	TRBD1	TRBJ2-3	CTARTGGVADTQYF	TGCACCGCTCGGACAGGGGGCGTCGCAGATACGCAGTATTTT
TRBV18	-	-	TRBJ1-1	CASSPLPGQSNTEAFF	TGTGCCAGCTCACCACTACCAGGACAGTCGAACACTGAAGCTTTCTTT
TRBV2	few	TRBD2	TRBJ2-1	CASSELGTSGAYNEQFF	TGTGCCAGCAGTGAACTAGGGACTAGCGGGGCTTACAATGAGCAGTTCTTC
TRBV9	medium-sized	-	TRBJ2-3	CASSSEEAGYTDTQYF	TGTGCCAGCAGCTCTGAGGAGGCAGGGTACACAGATACGCAGTATTTT
TRBV10-3	-	-	TRBJ2-1	CAIRATGPNEQFF	TGTGCCATCAGAGCCACAGGCCCCAATGAGCAGTTCTTC
TRBV5-1	many	TRBD1	TRBJ1-2	CASGQGTELRGYTF	TGCGCCAGTGGGCAGGGGACAGAACTTCGAGGCTACACCTTC
TRBV3-1	many	-	TRBJ2-2	CASSQGHSGSGELFF	TGTGCCAGCAGCCAAGGTCATAGCGGTAGCGGGGAGCTGTTTTTT
TRBV11-2	many	TRBD2	TRBJ2-2	CASSPRGLAGGHGGELFF	TGTGCCAGCAGCCCTCGGGGACTAGCGGGAGGGCACGGCGGGGAGCTGTTTTTT
TRBV10-1	-	TRBD1	TRBJ2-7	CASSEVIGTGILF	TGCGCCAGCAGTGAAGTCATAGGGACAGGGATCCTCTTC
TRBV30	many	-	TRBJ2-1	CAWGSQGHEQFF	TGTGCCTGGGGGTCACAGGGCCATGAGCAGTTCTTC
TRBV10-3	many	TRBD2	TRBJ2-5	CAIGEATGLEETQYF	TGTGCCATCGGGGAGGCGACGGGACTAGAAGAGACCCAGTACTTC
TRBV19	many	-	TRBJ2-3	CASSISPSKRTDTQYF	TGTGCCAGTAGTATCTCCCCTTCGAAACGGACAGATACGCAGTATTTT
TRBV20-1	many	-	TRBJ1-1	CSALGGGTEAFF	TGCAGTGCTTTAGGGGGGGGCACTGAAGCTTTCTTT
TRBV12-3/TRBV12-4	many	-	TRBJ1-1	CASSLWTEAFF	TGTGCCAGCAGTTTGTGGACTGAAGCTTTCTTT
TRBV7-3	many	-	TRBJ2-1	CASSPGGGPGDEQFF	TGTGCCAGCAGCCCCGGTGGGGGGCCGGGGGATGAGCAGTTCTTC
TRBV7-7	many	-	TRBJ2-7	CASSPGPFSYEQYF	TGTGCTAGCAGCCCCGGGCCTTTCTCCTACGAGCAGTACTTC
TRBV29-1	medium-sized	TRBD1	TRBJ2-7	CSVDYGQGLPYEQYF	TGCAGCGTTGACTACGGACAGGGATTACCCTACGAGCAGTACTTC
TRBV6-7	-	TRBD1	TRBJ1-1	CASPRDRDAVNTEAFF	TGTGCCAGCCCCCGTGACAGGGATGCTGTGAACACTGAAGCTTTCTTT
TRBV20-1	many	TRBD2	TRBJ2-7	CSAGSGRAFEQYF	TGCAGTGCTGGTAGCGGGAGGGCCTTCGAGCAGTACTTC
TRBV7-6	many	-	TRBJ1-1	CASSQQENTEAFF	TGTGCCAGCAGCCAACAGGAGAACACTGAAGCTTTCTTT
TRBV7-9	many	TRBD1	TRBJ1-1	CASSWDRGRLVEAFF	TGTGCCAGCAGCTGGGACAGGGGGCGTTTGGTTGAAGCTTTCTTT
TRBV29-1	many	-	TRBJ1-2	CSVELSVAYGYTF	TGCAGCGTTGAACTCTCGGTGGCATATGGCTACACCTTC
TRBV20-1	many	-	TRBJ2-1	CSAAAENEQFF	TGCAGTGCTGCAGCTGAAAATGAGCAGTTCTTC
TRBV5-1	many	TRBD1	TRBJ2-7	CASSLTGGIGEQYF	TGCGCCAGCAGCCTGACAGGGGGCATAGGAGAGCAGTACTTC
TRBV6-5	few	TRBD2	TRBJ2-7	CATTSGGGYEQYF	TGTGCCACCACTAGCGGGGGAGGCTACGAGCAGTACTTC
TRBV20-1	many	-	TRBJ2-1	CSANGRATYNEQFF	TGCAGTGCCAACGGACGGGCTACCTACAATGAGCAGTTCTTC
TRBV6-6	many	-	TRBJ1-2	CASSIGGDGYGYTF	TGTGCCAGCAGCATTGGAGGGGATGGGTATGGCTACACCTTC
TRBV7-2	-	-	TRBJ2-2	CASSGGPNTGELFF	TGTGCCAGCAGCGGGGGGCCGAACACCGGGGAGCTGTTTTTT
TRBV20-1	many	TRBD2	TRBJ2-7	CSAVAGVDEQYF	TGCAGTGCGGTAGCGGGAGTAGACGAGCAGTACTTC
TRBV6-2/TRBV6-3	many	TRBD1	TRBJ2-2	CASSPEQGVRLFF	TGTGCCAGCAGTCCCGAGCAGGGGGTCCGGCTGTTTTTT
TRBV11-2	many	TRBD2	TRBJ2-3	CASSLDPAGDTDTQYF	TGTGCCAGCAGCTTAGACCCAGCGGGGGACACAGATACGCAGTATTTT
TRBV20-1	many	-	TRBJ1-2	CSARVPRGGHGYTF	TGCAGTGCTAGAGTTCCCCGGGGTGGTCATGGCTACACCTTC
TRBV7-9	few	-	TRBJ1-2	CASSQLKMGLLKGGYTF	TGTGCCAGCAGCCAACTAAAAATGGGACTACTTAAAGGCGGCTACACCTTC